Listed below are T cell receptor beta chains from one sample, sequenced in a study of T cell changes during pregnancy in multiple sclerosis. Produced via immunoSEQ multiplex PCR; TCRdb's table is partial and in-frame only. The sample has about 46,000 clones, 80% to 95% seen once. The source was CD4+ T cells from peripheral blood mononuclear cells, collected after pregnancy. These receptors were taken from a female donor with multiple sclerosis, enrolled in a pregnancy study. The CDR3 runs from the conserved cysteine through the conserved F or W. The D gene is left open where the match is weak. Clone size appears in some rows only: once, few, many, or a class for an expanded clone.

V gene,J gene,D gene,clone size,CDR3 DNA,CDR3 protein
TRBV2,TRBJ2-7,TRBD2,-,TGTGCCACAGGACTAGCATCCCCCTACGAGCAGTACTTC,CATGLASPYEQYF
TRBV30,TRBJ1-2,TRBD1,-,TGTGCCTGGAGTGTACGACAGGGGAATGGCTACACCTTC,CAWSVRQGNGYTF
TRBV7-2,TRBJ2-1,-,-,TGTGCCAGCAGCTTAGCCCTAACGCCCGGGGAGCAGTTCTTC,CASSLALTPGEQFF
TRBV5-5,TRBJ1-1,-,-,TGTGCCAGCAGCTTGGGGCAGGGACTCAACACTGAAGCTTTCTTT,CASSLGQGLNTEAFF
TRBV4-2,TRBJ1-2,-,-,TGTGCCAGCAGCCACCCGGGACAACCCGCTAACTATGGCTACACCTTC,CASSHPGQPANYGYTF
TRBV7-6,TRBJ2-5,TRBD1,-,TGTGCCAGCAGCTCCTACAGGGGGAAGCTAGAGACCCAGTACTTC,CASSSYRGKLETQYF
TRBV5-1,TRBJ2-1,TRBD2,-,TGCGCCAGCAGCTTGTCTAGCGGGATCGTCAATGAGCAGTTCTTC,CASSLSSGIVNEQFF
TRBV30,TRBJ2-1,TRBD2,-,TGTGCCTGGAGTATAGGGACTAGCGGGTACTACAATGAGCAGTTCTTC,CAWSIGTSGYYNEQFF
TRBV4-3,TRBJ2-1,-,-,TGCGCCAGCAGCCAAGATCTGGGGCTCCGAGCGAGCAATGAGCAGTTCTTC,CASSQDLGLRASNEQFF
TRBV28,TRBJ1-4,-,-,TGTGCCAGCAGTCCAGGGGCAACTAATGAAAAACTGTTTTTT,CASSPGATNEKLFF
TRBV28,TRBJ1-1,TRBD1,-,TGTGCCAGCAGTTCTGCAGGGGGGCACACTGAAGCTTTCTTT,CASSSAGGHTEAFF
TRBV10-3,TRBJ2-1,TRBD1,-,TGTGCCATCAGCGTTACCGGGACAGCGAACAATGAGCAGTTCTTC,CAISVTGTANNEQFF
TRBV19,TRBJ1-1,-,-,TGTGCCAGTCGGGGGAACACTGAAGCTTTCTTT,CASRGNTEAFF
TRBV23-1,TRBJ1-2,-,-,TGCGCCAGCCAGACCGGGAGCCACTATGGCTACACCTTC,CASQTGSHYGYTF
TRBV5-1,TRBJ2-1,TRBD2,-,TGCGCCAGCAGCTTGGTCCCGCTAGCGGGATCATACAATGAGCAGTTCTTC,CASSLVPLAGSYNEQFF
TRBV20-1,TRBJ1-1,-,-,TGCAGTGCTAGGCGGAACCCTGAAGCTTTCTTT,CSARRNPEAFF
TRBV7-2,TRBJ1-5,-,once,TGTGCCAGCAGCTTTAGAGACATCAATCAGCCCCAGCATTTT,CASSFRDINQPQHF
TRBV6-6,TRBJ2-1,TRBD2,-,TGTGCCAGCGGGACTAGCGGTGTAAGAGAGCAGTTCTTC,CASGTSGVREQFF
TRBV10-1,TRBJ1-1,-,-,TGCGCCAGCAGTGATCAGTTGAACACTGAAGCTTTCTTT,CASSDQLNTEAFF
TRBV28,TRBJ2-4,-,-,TGTGCCAGCAGGGAGGGACAGGCCAAAAACATTCAGTACTTC,CASREGQAKNIQYF
TRBV7-2,TRBJ1-5,-,-,TGTGCCAGCAGCAAACCAGGGAGGGAGACCCAGCATTTT,CASSKPGRETQHF
TRBV27,TRBJ1-1,-,-,TGTGCCAGCAAAAGAGTAAATATGAACACTGAAGCTTTCTTT,CASKRVNMNTEAFF
TRBV28,TRBJ2-1,TRBD1,-,TGTGCCAGCAGTGGGACAGCCACCTACAATGAGCAGTTCTTC,CASSGTATYNEQFF
TRBV5-1,TRBJ1-2,-,-,TGCGCCAGCAGCTTCGGGAAAGCGAACTATGGCTACACCTTC,CASSFGKANYGYTF
TRBV5-1,TRBJ1-4,-,-,TGCGCCAGCAGCCTGGCGGGGGGGGATGAAAAACTGTTTTTT,CASSLAGGDEKLFF
TRBV29-1,TRBJ2-7,TRBD2,-,TGCAGCGTTGAAATCTATGGGGCTAGCGGGAGTTACGAGCAGTACTTC,CSVEIYGASGSYEQYF
TRBV27,TRBJ2-7,-,-,TGTGCCAGCGGCCGGGTAGGCGCCTACGAGCAGTACTTC,CASGRVGAYEQYF
TRBV19,TRBJ2-7,TRBD2,-,TGTGCCAGTAGGCCACTAGCGGGGGCCTACGAGCAGTACTTC,CASRPLAGAYEQYF
TRBV4-1,TRBJ1-3,-,-,TGCGCCAGCAGCCAACACCCACGAGTTGTCTCTGGAAACACCATATATTTT,CASSQHPRVVSGNTIYF
TRBV18,TRBJ2-2,TRBD1,-,TGTGCCAGCTCACCCTCAAGACAGGGGAGCACCGGGGAGCTGTTTTTT,CASSPSRQGSTGELFF
TRBV7-2,TRBJ2-1,-,-,TGTGCCAGCAGCTCTCCACTTTCGGATGAGCAGTTCTTC,CASSSPLSDEQFF
TRBV30,TRBJ1-6,TRBD1,-,TGTGCCTGGAGTGCAGGACAGGGTGGCTCACCCCTCCACTTT,CAWSAGQGGSPLHF
TRBV5-1,TRBJ2-3,-,once,TGCGCCAGCAGTTCAGGGGCCACAGATACGCAGTATTTT,CASSSGATDTQYF
TRBV7-2,TRBJ2-4,TRBD2,-,TGTGCCAGCAGCCGATTCGTAGCGGGACGGAACATTCAGTACTTC,CASSRFVAGRNIQYF
TRBV6-6,TRBJ1-4,-,-,TGTGCCAGCAGAGGACTCCGGGGGGAAAAACTGTTTTTT,CASRGLRGEKLFF
TRBV5-1,TRBJ2-1,TRBD1,-,TGCGCCAGCAGCCGGGGGGACAGGGTTACTGAGCAGTTCTTC,CASSRGDRVTEQFF
TRBV6-1,TRBJ2-3,TRBD1,-,TGTGCCAGCAGTGTTGGGACAGGGTACACAGATACGCAGTATTTT,CASSVGTGYTDTQYF
TRBV30,TRBJ1-5,TRBD1,-,TGTGCCTGGAGTGCACAGGGGAGGCAGCCCCAGCATTTT,CAWSAQGRQPQHF
TRBV19,TRBJ2-2,TRBD2,-,TGTGCCAGTAAACTGAATGCGGGAGTCGTCACCGGGGAGCTGTTTTTT,CASKLNAGVVTGELFF
TRBV6-1,TRBJ1-2,TRBD1,-,TGTGCCAGCAGGGGGGACAGGGCGGGTGGCTACACCTTC,CASRGDRAGGYTF
TRBV28,TRBJ1-5,-,-,TGTGCCAGCAGTCCGCCGGGACAATCGCAGCCCCAGCATTTT,CASSPPGQSQPQHF
TRBV12-5,TRBJ2-2,-,-,TGTGCTAGTGGTTTGGGTGGAGAAACCGGGGAGCTGTTTTTT,CASGLGGETGELFF
TRBV6-6,TRBJ2-5,-,-,TGTGCCAGCAGTTACTCCACGTGGGTCGGGGAGACCCAGTACTTC,CASSYSTWVGETQYF
TRBV11-3,TRBJ2-2,TRBD2,-,TGTGCCAGCAGCTTACAGGGACTAGTAAGCACCGGGGAGCTGTTTTTT,CASSLQGLVSTGELFF
TRBV4-1,TRBJ2-7,-,-,TGCGCCAGCAGCCAAGATTCACAGGCCGACTACGAGCAGTACTTC,CASSQDSQADYEQYF
TRBV5-1,TRBJ2-1,-,-,TGCGCCAGCATCGGGAAACCCTACAATGAGCAGTTCTTC,CASIGKPYNEQFF
TRBV6-5,TRBJ2-3,TRBD1,-,TGTGCCAGCAGTTACTCCGGGACAGGTGGGCAGTATTTT,CASSYSGTGGQYF
TRBV9,TRBJ1-4,-,-,TGTGCCAGCAGCGTAGAAGGGGCTTTTGGGGAAGAAAAACTGTTTTTT,CASSVEGAFGEEKLFF